This T cell receptor beta chain stems from a study of CD8+ T cells in alopecia areata. Treatment: oral pan-JAK inhibitor, 5-10 mg twice daily. As part of sample collection, lesional scalp punch biopsies and peripheral blood were taken from alopecia areata patients. Study-level findings and limits: It was less clear whether patients shared TCRs than it was in mice, possibly because of HLA. Researchers say the link of baseline CD8+ expansion to response remains uncertain, with one nonresponder.

Following extraction, RNA underwent reverse transcription to cDNA, which served as the sequencing template. Profiled with immunoSEQ multiplex PCR; TCRdb holds only in-frame clones, not every one. The data show 150,000 to 200,000 clones, around 59% seen once. The CDR3 covers 13 residues. V lost 6 bases and J 5 bases, leaving 13 bases between the germline ends. Germline V gene lookup returns CDR1 MNHEY and CDR2 SVGAGI. This clone was counted between two and nine times. Its target is not known. The sequence came from a human donor with alopecia areata. The rearrangement joins TRBV6-5 to TRBJ2-5; TRBD2 might be the D (6 bases). Material: CD4+ T cells sorted from blood, obtained at week 24, from a patient treated with tofacitinib. CDR3 sequence (DNA): TGTGCCAGCAGCCCGGGGGTAGTGGAGACCCAGTACTTC. Residues: CASSPGVVETQYF.